Listed below are T cell receptor beta chains from one sample, sequenced in a study of cytomegalovirus exposure and HLA in healthy donors. Only in-frame clones appear in the TCRdb table, and some are missing; sequencing was by immunoSEQ multiplex PCR. Of 150,000 to 180,000 clones listed, about 80% were seen once; the top ten hold roughly 4.2%. The material sequenced was PBMCs. These receptors were collected from a woman between 40 and 55 years old in good health and CMV-seronegative. Each CDR3 is given with its conserved first and last residue. The order of the fields is V gene, J gene, D gene, clone size, CDR3 protein, CDR3 DNA. A D gene is named only where the DNA matches it firmly. Clone sizes are given selectively: once, few, many, or a class where the clone is expanded.

>TRBV29-1|TRBJ2-1|NA|NA
CSAAGGGYNEQFF
TGCAGCGCCGCAGGGGGAGGTTACAATGAGCAGTTCTTC
>TRBV7-9|TRBJ2-6|TRBD1|NA
CASSPGTAGANVLTF
TGTGCCAGCAGCCCCGGGACAGCCGGGGCCAACGTCCTGACTTTC
>TRBV11-2|TRBJ2-5|NA|once
CASSRSLRETQYF
TGTGCCAGCAGCCGTTCTCTCAGAGAGACCCAGTACTTC
>TRBV10-1|TRBJ1-3|NA|NA
CASSDLGQRSGNTIYF
TGCGCCAGCAGTGACCTTGGACAGCGCTCTGGAAACACCATATATTTT
>TRBV6-5|TRBJ2-3|NA|NA
CASSYSGGSSTDTQYF
TGTGCCAGCAGTTACTCCGGAGGATCTAGCACAGATACGCAGTATTTT
>TRBV6-1|TRBJ2-5|TRBD2|few
CASSSLAGGQETQYF
TGTGCCAGCAGTTCGTTAGCGGGAGGCCAAGAGACCCAGTACTTC
>TRBV28|TRBJ2-3|TRBD2|NA
CASSLTSGGPVGDTQYF
TGTGCCAGCAGTTTGACTAGCGGGGGGCCGGTGGGTGATACGCAGTATTTT
>TRBV7-9|TRBJ1-1|NA|NA
CASHRRDSTEAFF
TGTGCCAGTCACCGCCGGGATTCCACTGAAGCTTTCTTT
>TRBV20-1|TRBJ2-3|NA|NA
CSADRSDTQYF
TGCAGTGCGGACAGATCAGATACGCAGTATTTT
>TRBV30|TRBJ1-2|NA|NA
CAWSGTDYYGYTF
TGTGCCTGGAGTGGGACTGATTACTATGGCTACACCTTC
>TRBV4-1|TRBJ2-1|NA|NA
CASSQAHSGSYNEQFF
TGCGCCAGCAGCCAAGCCCATAGCGGATCCTACAATGAGCAGTTCTTC
>TRBV5-1|TRBJ2-5|TRBD1|NA
CASSSGTGELETQYF
TGCGCCAGCAGCTCCGGGACAGGGGAATTGGAGACCCAGTACTTC
>TRBV14|TRBJ2-3|TRBD1|once
CASSPTGLDTDTQYF
TGTGCCAGCAGCCCGACAGGGCTGGATACAGATACGCAGTATTTT
>TRBV5-1|TRBJ2-7|NA|NA
CASSLALFEGYEQYF
TGCGCCAGCAGCTTGGCATTATTTGAGGGCTACGAGCAGTACTTC
>TRBV10-1|TRBJ2-7|TRBD1|NA
CASSGSTGGRYEQYF
TGCGCCAGCAGTGGAAGTACAGGGGGCCGGTACGAGCAGTACTTC
>TRBV1|TRBJ2-7|NA|NA
CTSSQGGPGSFVHEQYF
TGCACCAGCAGCCAAGGGGGTCCCGGGAGCTTCGTCCACGAGCAGTACTTC